One and the same sample provided the 30 T cell receptor beta chains below, sequenced in a study of blood T cell repertoires in COVID-19 (dated by TCRdb to about 2020). Library preparation was by the immunoSEQ multiplex PCR assay. TCRdb re-hosts the immuneACCESS table, in-frame sequences only. Its copies lack some clones; in the studies checked, an unresolved V gene accounts for under half of them, and the cause for the rest is not known. This sample has 200,000 to 300,000 clones in its table, and 75% to 90% of those were observed once. Approximately 4.1% of the sample is held by the ten biggest clonotypes. The sample consisted of PBMCs or T cells enriched from blood (not recorded which). Source of these receptors: a woman in her 30s who had recovered from COVID-19.

This clone was detected once. The rearrangement joins TRBV24-1 to TRBJ1-1; no firm D call. The CDR3 totals 18 residues. The V gene lost 9 bases and the J gene lost 0 bases, with 25 bases spanning the gap. CDR1 is KGHDR and CDR2 is SFDVKD in the germline V gene. The CDR3 sequence: CATLRVGYPPTMNTEAFF. The CDR3 nucleotides read TGTGCCACCCTGCGTGTGGGCTACCCGCCGACTATGAACACTGAAGCTTTCTTT.

V is TRBV6-2 or TRBV6-3 and J is TRBJ2-3, with 7 bases fitting TRBD2. In germline, CDR1 is MNHEY, CDR2 SVGEGT. J lost 2 bases, V lost 4 bases, and 3 bases had no gene match. The CDR3 runs 14 residues. The CDR3 sequence: CASSLAGFTDTQYF. CDR3 coding DNA: TGTGCCAGCAGTTTAGCGGGTTTCACAGATACGCAGTATTTT.

V and J are TRBV19 and TRBJ1-5, with TRBD1 as a possible D gene (6 bases). The ends were cut back, 5 bases at V and 5 bases at J, with 13 bases in the middle. The CDR3 is 14 amino acids. CDR1 is LNHDA, CDR2 SQIVND, per germline (reference sequence). The CDR3 region has the DNA TGTGCCAGTAGTTCAACAGGGTTTCATCAGCCCCAGCATTTT. This encodes CASSSTGFHQPQHF.

The CDR3 nucleotides read TGTGCCAGCAGCCCAACCGGGACAGGATACGAGCAGTACTTC. Its translation: CASSPTGTGYEQYF. This rearrangement joins TRBV27 to TRBJ2-7, with 8 positions matching TRBD1. After removal of 6 bases from V and 4 bases from J, the junction contained 8 bases not matched to a gene. This CDR3 is 14 amino acids long. Per the germline V gene, CDR1 is MNHEY and CDR2 is SMNVEV (reference sequence).

The chain uses TRBV5-1 and TRBJ2-3; 13 nucleotides align to TRBD2. Germline-derived CDR1 and CDR2 are SGHRS and YFSETQ. V lost 2 bases to trimming and J lost 2 bases; unmatched junction nucleotides: 11. The CDR3 totals 19 residues. The CDR3 is CASSLGGTSGAHHTDTQYF. The CDR3 DNA sequence: TGCGCCAGCAGCTTAGGGGGGACTAGCGGGGCCCATCACACAGATACGCAGTATTTT.

This chain uses TRBV19 with TRBJ2-7; 10 nucleotides agree with TRBD2. The CDR3 is 16 amino acids. V lost 2 bases to trimming and J lost 1 base; unmatched junction nucleotides: 5. CDR1 is LNHDA, CDR2 SQIVND, per germline (reference sequence). The DNA for the CDR3 is TGTGCCAGTAGTATATACCCTAGCGGGAGATCCTACGAGCAGTACTTC. Translating gives CASSIYPSGRSYEQYF.

The chain carries TRBV7-2 and TRBJ1-1, with 11 bases matching TRBD1. CDR3 length equals 15 residues. Germline CDR1 is SGHTA and CDR2 is FQGNSA. V shed 3 bases, J shed 3 bases, and the junction held 3 bases outside the gene matches. In nucleotides, the CDR3 is TGTGCCAGCAGCTTGCGGGACAGGGGGTACACTGAAGCTTTCTTT. The encoded protein is CASSLRDRGYTEAFF.

The chain links TRBV11-2 to TRBJ1-4; 7 nucleotides align to TRBD1. The V segment lost 3 bases and the J segment 5 bases; nucleotides outside the gene matches: 6. This CDR3 has 15 amino acids. The germline CDR1 and CDR2 sequences are SGHAT and FQNNGV. CDR3 amino acids: CASSLGTDQNEKLFF. The CDR3 DNA reads TGTGCCAGCAGCTTGGGGACAGATCAAAATGAAAAACTGTTTTTT.

The chain is built from TRBV18 and TRBJ1-1; TRBD1 matches 9 bases. This CDR3 is 15 amino acids long. Trimming removed 5 bases from V and 3 bases from J; junction bases left unmatched: 7. Germline CDR1 and CDR2: KGHSH and LQKENI. The CDR3 loop is CASSEGQGPDTEAFF. Here the CDR3 DNA reads TGTGCCAGCTCAGAAGGACAGGGGCCTGACACTGAAGCTTTCTTT.

This clone was seen more than once but under ten times. The chain employs TRBV9 and TRBJ1-6, with TRBD1 as a possible D gene (5 bases). The CDR3 contains 15 residues. Per the germline V gene, CDR1 is SGDLS and CDR2 is YYNGEE. Trimming took 1 base from V and 10 from J, leaving 15 bases between them. Written as DNA, the CDR3 is TGTGCCAGCAGCGTATACCCGGGGGTAGGATCACCCCTCCACTTT. It yields the protein CASSVYPGVGSPLHF.

The table lists this clone with a few counts. The genes are TRBV6-2 or TRBV6-3 and TRBJ1-1; possibly TRBD1 for D (6 bases). The CDR3 totals 15 residues. CDR1 and CDR2 from the germline V gene are MNHEY and SVGEGT. Trimming stripped 3 bases from V and 1 base from J, with 12 bases between. CDR3 sequence (DNA): TGTGCCAGCAGTTATGAGGGACACCGGAACACTGAAGCTTTCTTT. Residues: CASSYEGHRNTEAFF.

The CDR3 is CASSPILSQRLAKNIQYF. The CDR3, as DNA: TGTGCCAGTAGTCCCATCCTCTCACAGCGGCTAGCCAAAAACATTCAGTACTTC. V is TRBV19 and J is TRBJ2-4; D is perhaps TRBD2 (5 bases). V lost 5 bases to trimming and J lost 0 bases, with 20 bases between them. The CDR3 spans 18 residues. CDR1 LNHDA and CDR2 SQIVND come from the germline V gene (reference sequence).

The chain carries TRBV28 and TRBJ1-5; TRBD1 aligns across 9 bases. J was trimmed by 4 bases and V by 6 bases; bases with no gene match: 10. Germline V gene data show CDR1 as MDHEN and CDR2 as SYDVKM. The CDR3 has 16 residues. The CDR3, as DNA: TGTGCCAGCAGAATAAGGGACAGGGACGGGAATCAGCCCCAGCATTTT. It encodes CASRIRDRDGNQPQHF.

This clone was detected once. J is TRBJ1-2 and V is TRBV5-6, with 9 nucleotides matching TRBD1. This CDR3 spans 18 amino acids. Germline trimming cut 2 bases from V and 3 bases from J; bases unmatched to any gene: 14. The germline CDR1 and CDR2 sequences are SGHDT and YYEEEE. CDR3 DNA sequence: TGTGCCAGCAGCTTAACCGGGACAGGGTATGTTCTGGACTATGGCTACACCTTC. Protein product: CASSLTGTGYVLDYGYTF.

This clone has just one count. The chain recombines TRBV28 with TRBJ1-5; 7 nucleotides line up with TRBD1. After removal of 4 bases from V and 4 bases from J, the junction contained 13 bases not matched to a gene. Germline V gene data show CDR1 as MDHEN and CDR2 as SYDVKM. The CDR3 has 17 residues. The CDR3 region is CASSSANQGDRNQPQHF. DNA for the CDR3: TGTGCCAGCAGTTCCGCGAACCAGGGGGATCGGAATCAGCCCCAGCATTTT.

Many counts were recorded for this clone. V usage is TRBV10-3 and J usage is TRBJ1-1; the D gene is possibly TRBD1 (6 bases). The V gene lost 0 bases and the J gene lost 6 bases, with 14 bases spanning the gap. The CDR3 covers 15 residues. The V gene's germline CDR1 is ENHRY and CDR2 SYGVKD. DNA for the CDR3: TGTGCCATCAGTGAGTCTCAGGGGAAGATGTCTGAAGCTTTCTTT. Amino acid sequence: CAISESQGKMSEAFF.

The chain recombines TRBV6-1 with TRBJ1-2, with a possible D match to TRBD1 (5 bases). This CDR3 contains 15 residues. CDR1 and CDR2 from the germline V gene are MNHNS and SASEGT. V was trimmed by 2 bases and J by 8 bases, leaving 18 bases between them. Written as DNA, the CDR3 is TGTGCCAGCAGTGAATTTGGAGGGGATAACGGCGGCTACACCTTC. Protein sequence: CASSEFGGDNGGYTF.

The chain has TRBV5-4 and TRBJ2-3; 8 bases fit TRBD1. The CDR3 is 16 amino acids. CDR1 and CDR2 (germline): SGHNT, YYREEE (reference sequence). V was clipped by 7 bases and J by 1 base; unmatched bases: 11. The CDR3 protein is CASSGGPIRGTDTQYF. The CDR3 DNA reads as TGTGCCAGCTCAGGGGGCCCTATCCGGGGCACAGATACGCAGTATTTT.

The CDR3 spells CASSSRGGPDTQYF. The CDR3 DNA follows: TGTGCCAGCAGCTCACGGGGAGGTCCAGATACGCAGTATTTT. The chain has TRBV13 and TRBJ2-3; a weak D match, TRBD2 (6 bases). V dropped 4 bases and J dropped 4 bases, with 12 bases sitting between them. Germline CDR1 and CDR2: PRHDT and FYEKMQ (reference sequence). The CDR3 is 14 residues long. Looking up the rest from reference TRBV13 and TRBJ2-3 gives the full variable domain: AAGVIQSPRHLIKEKRETATLKCYPIPRHDTVYWYQQGPGQDPQFLISFYEKMQSDKGSIPDRFSAQQFSDYHSELNMSSLELGDSALYFCASSSRGGPDTQYFGPGTRLTVL.

The J gene is TRBJ2-5, the V gene TRBV9; a weak D match, TRBD2 (5 bases). CDR1 SGDLS and CDR2 YYNGEE come from the germline V gene. This CDR3 region has 18 residues. Trimming left V 2 bases short and J 2 bases short, with 22 bases between. The CDR3 DNA is TGTGCCAGCAGCGTTGGCCCTAGAGGGAGCTTACTGCAAGAGACCCAGTACTTC. Residues: CASSVGPRGSLLQETQYF.

The genes are TRBV29-1 and TRBJ2-1; TRBD2 matches at 10 bases. Germline V CDR1 and CDR2: SQVTM, ANQGSEA. CDR3 length: 13 amino acids. The trim removed 1 base at V and 9 bases at J, leaving 3 bases unmatched. The CDR3 region is CSVEASGSGEQFF. Written as DNA, the CDR3 is TGCAGCGTTGAAGCTAGCGGGAGTGGTGAGCAGTTCTTC.

The chain combines TRBV7-3 with TRBJ2-7; TRBD2 matches at 7 bases. CDR3 length equals 13 residues. Germline loops: CDR1 SGHTA, CDR2 FQGTGA. Trimming took 2 bases from V and 3 from J; bases not matched to a gene: 1. The CDR3 loop reads CASSLAGDYEQYF. Here the CDR3 DNA reads TGTGCCAGCAGCTTAGCGGGAGACTACGAGCAGTACTTC.

This clone was observed once. The V call is TRBV7-2, the J call TRBJ1-2, with a possible D match to TRBD1 (6 bases). CDR1 is SGHTA and CDR2 is FQGNSA in the germline V gene. The CDR3 loop spans 17 amino acids. With 1 base removed from V and 1 base from J, the gap between germline ends came to 16 bases. In DNA, the CDR3 is TGTGCCAGCAGCTTAGGGCCTGGGACAACAAGTAACTATGGCTACACCTTC. Its translation: CASSLGPGTTSNYGYTF.

This rearrangement joins TRBV15 to TRBJ2-2; TRBD1 matches 7 bases. V lost 5 bases, J lost 1 base, and 1 base stayed unmatched. CDR1 and CDR2 from the germline V gene are LNHNV and YYDKDF (reference sequence). The CDR3 is 14 residues long. The CDR3 here is CATSRDRNTGELFF. The CDR3 DNA reads as TGTGCCACCAGCCGGGACAGGAACACCGGGGAGCTGTTTTTT.

The J gene is TRBJ1-1, the V gene TRBV11-2; D remains unclear. V was pared by 5 bases and J by 5 bases, with 12 bases between. Germline values: CDR1 SGHAT, CDR2 FQNNGV. CDR3 length: 13 residues. The CDR3 DNA reads as TGTGCCAGCAGCCCGAAATCGCGTACTGAAGCTTTCTTT. Protein sequence: CASSPKSRTEAFF.

This rearrangement joins TRBV7-2 to TRBJ2-1; 7 nucleotides agree with TRBD1. The germline gives CDR1 SGHTA, CDR2 FQGNSA. V was clipped by 2 bases and J by 4 bases; unmatched bases: 14. There are 18 residues in the CDR3. The CDR3 sequence is CASSLRQGSYQEYNEQFF. In DNA form, the CDR3 reads TGTGCCAGCAGCTTACGACAGGGATCGTACCAAGAGTACAATGAGCAGTTCTTC.

The chain uses TRBV27 and TRBJ2-7; 13 nucleotides align to TRBD2. CDR1 MNHEY and CDR2 SMNVEV come from the germline V gene (reference sequence). J gave up 1 base and V 0 bases, and 6 bases lay outside the gene matches. The CDR3 consists of 18 residues. In DNA form, the CDR3 reads TGTGCCAGCAGTTTATCCGGACTAGCGGGAGTTGTGTCCTACGAGCAGTACTTC. The encoded protein is CASSLSGLAGVVSYEQYF.

The chain is built from TRBV5-5 and TRBJ1-1, with 8 bases fitting TRBD1. With 4 bases clipped from V and 4 bases from J, the junction kept 9 bases outside the gene matches. Per the germline V gene, CDR1 is SGHKS and CDR2 is YYEKEE (reference sequence). This CDR3 has 15 residues. The CDR3 bases are TGTGCCAGCAGCCCCGACCTTGACAGGGGCACTGAAGCTTTCTTT. It yields the protein CASSPDLDRGTEAFF.

The chain uses TRBV7-9 and TRBJ2-3; 10 bases are shared with TRBD2. The CDR3 spans 15 residues. Trimming cost V 5 bases and J 3 bases; bases outside gene matches: 5. Germline loops: CDR1 SEHNR, CDR2 FQNEAQ (reference sequence). The CDR3 reads CASSVLAGATDTQYF. CDR3 DNA: TGTGCCAGCAGCGTGCTAGCGGGAGCAACAGATACGCAGTATTTT.

Regarding this clone: Given a much more abundant clone one base away, this may be a read error. Other DNA sequences in the same sample also yield this CDR3. V is TRBV7-9 and J is TRBJ1-2; 8 nucleotides line up with TRBD1. Per the germline V gene, CDR1 is SEHNR and CDR2 is FQNEAQ (reference sequence). This CDR3 is 14 amino acids long. V dropped 1 base and J dropped 2; count of bases not matched to a gene: 0. CDR3 sequence (DNA): TGTGCCAGCAGCTTAGGACAGGGGAACTATGGCTACACCTTC. This encodes CASSLGQGNYGYTF.